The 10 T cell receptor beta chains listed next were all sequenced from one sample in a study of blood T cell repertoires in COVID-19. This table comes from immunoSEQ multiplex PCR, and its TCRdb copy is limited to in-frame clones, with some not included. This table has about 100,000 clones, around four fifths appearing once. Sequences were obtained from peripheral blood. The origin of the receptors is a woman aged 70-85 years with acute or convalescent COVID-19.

For the CDR3, the DNA is TGCGCCAGCAACAACACAGATTTATCCTACGAGCAGTACGTC. Amino acids: CASNNTDLSYEQYV. This chain joins TRBV10-1 and TRBJ2-7; no clear D. The CDR3 runs 14 residues. V was trimmed by 7 bases and J by 1 base, leaving 14 bases between them. The germline V gene has CDR1 WNHNN and CDR2 SYGVQD (reference sequence).

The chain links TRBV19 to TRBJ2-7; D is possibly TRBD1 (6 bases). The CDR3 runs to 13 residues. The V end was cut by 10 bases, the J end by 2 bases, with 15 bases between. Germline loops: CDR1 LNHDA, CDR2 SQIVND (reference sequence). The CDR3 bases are TGTGCCACCATGGACAGCTGGACCTACGAGCAGTACTTC. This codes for CATMDSWTYEQYF.

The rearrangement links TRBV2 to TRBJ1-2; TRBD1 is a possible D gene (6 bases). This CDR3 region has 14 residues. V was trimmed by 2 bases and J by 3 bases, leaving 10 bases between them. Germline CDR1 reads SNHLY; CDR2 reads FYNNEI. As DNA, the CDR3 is TGTGCCAGCAGTGAATGGTCAGGGGACTATGGCTACACCTTC. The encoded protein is CASSEWSGDYGYTF.

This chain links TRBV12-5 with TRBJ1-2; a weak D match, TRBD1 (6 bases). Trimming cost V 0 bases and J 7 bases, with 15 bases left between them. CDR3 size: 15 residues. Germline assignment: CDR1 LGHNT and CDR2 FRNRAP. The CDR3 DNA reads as TGTGCTAGTGGTTTGGTAGAGTTCGGGGGGCTTGGCTACACCTTC. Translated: CASGLVEFGGLGYTF.

The CDR3 region is CASSRTGAFSGNTIYF. Written as DNA, the CDR3 is TGTGCCAGTAGTCGGACAGGGGCCTTCTCTGGAAACACCATATATTTT. The gene calls are TRBV19 and TRBJ1-3; 9 nucleotides align to TRBD1. Unmatched junction bases numbered 5, after V lost 5 bases and J lost 0 bases. CDR3 length: 16 residues. CDR1 is LNHDA, CDR2 SQIVND, per germline (reference sequence). The variable domain in full, completed from reference TRBV19 and TRBJ1-3, reads DGGITQSPKYLFRKEGQNVTLSCEQNLNHDAMYWYRQDPGQGLRLIYYSQIVNDFQKGDIAEGYSVSREKKESFPLTVTSAQKNPTAFYLCASSRTGAFSGNTIYFGEGSWLTVV.

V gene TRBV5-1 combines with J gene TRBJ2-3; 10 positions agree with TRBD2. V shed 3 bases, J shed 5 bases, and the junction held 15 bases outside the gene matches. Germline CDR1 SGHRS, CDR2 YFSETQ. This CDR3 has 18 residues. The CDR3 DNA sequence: TGCGCCAGCAGCTGGACCCTCCGTTCAGCGGGGGGGAAAGATACGCAGTATTTT. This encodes CASSWTLRSAGGKDTQYF.

The CDR3 region has the DNA TGTGCCAGTAGCCCCTCGGGGGACAGACCGAACACCGGGGAGCTGTTTTTT. Protein product: CASSPSGDRPNTGELFF. This rearrangement joins TRBV19 to TRBJ2-2, with D possibly matching TRBD1 (7 bases). CDR1 and CDR2 from the germline V gene are LNHDA and SQIVND (reference sequence). The germline V and J ends were trimmed by 6 bases and 0 bases, with 17 bases remaining between them. The CDR3 has 17 amino acids.

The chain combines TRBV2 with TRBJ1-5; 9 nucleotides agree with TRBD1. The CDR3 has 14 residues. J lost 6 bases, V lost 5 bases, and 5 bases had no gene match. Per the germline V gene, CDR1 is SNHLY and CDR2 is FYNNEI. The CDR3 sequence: CASSPGDRAQPQHF. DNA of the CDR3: TGTGCCAGCAGTCCGGGGGACAGGGCTCAGCCCCAGCATTTT.

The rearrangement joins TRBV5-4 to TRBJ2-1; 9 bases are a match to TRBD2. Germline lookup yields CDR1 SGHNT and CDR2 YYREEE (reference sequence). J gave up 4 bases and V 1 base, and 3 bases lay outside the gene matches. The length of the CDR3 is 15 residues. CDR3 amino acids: CASSLTSGGYNEQFF. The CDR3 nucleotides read TGTGCCAGCAGCTTGACCAGCGGGGGGTACAATGAGCAGTTCTTC.

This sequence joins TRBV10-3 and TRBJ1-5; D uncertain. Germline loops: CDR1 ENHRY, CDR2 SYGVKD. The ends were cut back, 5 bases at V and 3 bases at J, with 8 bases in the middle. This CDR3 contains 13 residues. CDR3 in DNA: TGTGCCATCAGTCCCGGGGACAATCAGCCCCAGCATTTT. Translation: CAISPGDNQPQHF.